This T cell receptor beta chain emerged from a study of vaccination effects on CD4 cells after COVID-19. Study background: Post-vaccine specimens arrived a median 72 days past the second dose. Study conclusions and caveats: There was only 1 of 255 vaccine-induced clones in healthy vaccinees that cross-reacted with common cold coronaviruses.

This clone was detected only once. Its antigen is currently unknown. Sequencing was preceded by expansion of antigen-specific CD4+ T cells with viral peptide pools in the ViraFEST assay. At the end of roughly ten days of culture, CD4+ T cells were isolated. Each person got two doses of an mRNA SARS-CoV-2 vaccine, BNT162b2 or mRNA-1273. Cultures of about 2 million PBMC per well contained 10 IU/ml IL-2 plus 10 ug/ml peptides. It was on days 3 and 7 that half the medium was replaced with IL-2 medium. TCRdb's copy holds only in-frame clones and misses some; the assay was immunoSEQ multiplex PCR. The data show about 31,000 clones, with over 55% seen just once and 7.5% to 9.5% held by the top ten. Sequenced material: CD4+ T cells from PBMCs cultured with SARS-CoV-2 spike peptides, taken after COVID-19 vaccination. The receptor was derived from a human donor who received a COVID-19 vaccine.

The CDR3 spells CASSYLAGTDTQYF. In DNA form, the CDR3 reads TGTGCCAGCAGTTATCTCGCGGGCACAGATACGCAGTATTTT. This chain joins TRBV6-5 and TRBJ2-3; no reliable D call. Germline V gene lookup returns CDR1 MNHEY and CDR2 SVGAGI. V was cut by 3 bases and J by 1 base, with 8 bases left in between. This CDR3 comprises 14 residues.